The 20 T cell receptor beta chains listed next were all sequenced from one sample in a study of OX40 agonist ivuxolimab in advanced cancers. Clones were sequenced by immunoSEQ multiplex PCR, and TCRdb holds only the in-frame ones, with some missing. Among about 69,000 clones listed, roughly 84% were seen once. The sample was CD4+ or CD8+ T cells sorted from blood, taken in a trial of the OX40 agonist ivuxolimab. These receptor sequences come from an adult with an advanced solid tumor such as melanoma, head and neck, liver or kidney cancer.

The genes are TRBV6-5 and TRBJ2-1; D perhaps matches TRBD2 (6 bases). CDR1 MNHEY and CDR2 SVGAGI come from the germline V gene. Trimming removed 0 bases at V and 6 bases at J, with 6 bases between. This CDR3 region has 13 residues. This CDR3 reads CASSYSAGNEQFF. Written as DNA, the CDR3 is TGTGCCAGCAGTTACTCAGCGGGCAATGAGCAGTTCTTC.

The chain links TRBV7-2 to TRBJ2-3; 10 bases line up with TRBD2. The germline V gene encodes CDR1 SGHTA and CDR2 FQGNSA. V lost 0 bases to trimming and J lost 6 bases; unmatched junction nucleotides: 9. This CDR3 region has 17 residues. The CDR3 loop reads CASSLALTSGIGDTQYF. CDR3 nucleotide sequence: TGTGCCAGCAGCTTAGCTTTAACTAGCGGGATAGGGGATACGCAGTATTTT.

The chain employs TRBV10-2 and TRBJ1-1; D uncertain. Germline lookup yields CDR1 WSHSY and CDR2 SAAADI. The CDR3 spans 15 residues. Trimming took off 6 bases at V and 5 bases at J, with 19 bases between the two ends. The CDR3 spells CASRANLDGVTEAFF. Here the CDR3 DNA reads TGCGCCAGCAGGGCTAACCTTGACGGGGTAACTGAAGCTTTCTTT.

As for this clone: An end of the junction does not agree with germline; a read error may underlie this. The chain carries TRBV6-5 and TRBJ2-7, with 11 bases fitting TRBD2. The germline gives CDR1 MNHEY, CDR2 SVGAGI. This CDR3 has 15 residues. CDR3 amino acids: CVSSLLAGASYEQYF. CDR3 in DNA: TGTGTCAGCAGCCTACTAGCGGGGGCCTCCTACGAGCAGTACTTC.

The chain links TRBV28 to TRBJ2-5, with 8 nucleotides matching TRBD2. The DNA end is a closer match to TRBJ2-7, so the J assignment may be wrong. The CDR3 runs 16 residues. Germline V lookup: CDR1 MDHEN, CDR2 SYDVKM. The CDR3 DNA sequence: TGTGCCAGCAGCTTCCCTAGCGGGCCTGTCCTGGGCGAGCAGTACTTC. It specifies CASSFPSGPVLGEQYF.

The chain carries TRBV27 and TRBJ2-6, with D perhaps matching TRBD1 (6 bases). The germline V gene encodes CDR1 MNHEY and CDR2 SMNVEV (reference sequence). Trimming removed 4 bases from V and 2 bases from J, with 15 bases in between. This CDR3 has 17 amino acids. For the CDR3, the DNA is TGTGCCAGCAGTTCCTCACAGGGTACGGCTGGGGCCAACGTCCTGACTTTC. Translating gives CASSSSQGTAGANVLTF.

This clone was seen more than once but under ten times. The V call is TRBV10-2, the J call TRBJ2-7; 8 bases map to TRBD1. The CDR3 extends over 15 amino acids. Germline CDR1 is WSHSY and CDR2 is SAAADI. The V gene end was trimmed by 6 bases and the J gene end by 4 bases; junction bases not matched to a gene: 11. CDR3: CASRATGTGAYEQYF. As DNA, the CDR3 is TGCGCCAGCAGGGCCACCGGGACAGGAGCTTACGAGCAGTACTTC.

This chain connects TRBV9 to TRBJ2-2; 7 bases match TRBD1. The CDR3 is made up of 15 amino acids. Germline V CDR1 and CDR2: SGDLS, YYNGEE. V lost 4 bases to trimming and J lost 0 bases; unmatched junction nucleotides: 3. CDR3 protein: CASSTGTANTGELFF. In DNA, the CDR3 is TGTGCCAGCAGCACCGGGACAGCGAACACCGGGGAGCTGTTTTTT.

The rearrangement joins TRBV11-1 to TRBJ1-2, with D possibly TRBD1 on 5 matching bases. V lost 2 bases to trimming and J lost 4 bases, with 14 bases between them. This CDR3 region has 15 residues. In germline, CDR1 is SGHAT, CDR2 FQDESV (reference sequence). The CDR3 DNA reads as TGTGCCAGCAGCTTAATCCCGGGACGAAGCTATGGCTACACCTTC. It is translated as CASSLIPGRSYGYTF. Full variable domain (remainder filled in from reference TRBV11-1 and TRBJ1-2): EAEVAQSPRYKITEKSQAVAFWCDPISGHATLYWYRQILGQGPELLVQFQDESVVDDSQLPKDRFSAERLKGVDSTLKIQPAELGDSAMYLCASSLIPGRSYGYTFGSGTRLTVV.

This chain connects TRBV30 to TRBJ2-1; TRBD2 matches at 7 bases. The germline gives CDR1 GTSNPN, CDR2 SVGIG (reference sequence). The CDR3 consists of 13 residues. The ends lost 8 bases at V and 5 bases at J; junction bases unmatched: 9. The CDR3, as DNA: TGTGCCCGCTCCTTGGGGGGGGACAATGAGCAGTTCTTC. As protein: CARSLGGDNEQFF.

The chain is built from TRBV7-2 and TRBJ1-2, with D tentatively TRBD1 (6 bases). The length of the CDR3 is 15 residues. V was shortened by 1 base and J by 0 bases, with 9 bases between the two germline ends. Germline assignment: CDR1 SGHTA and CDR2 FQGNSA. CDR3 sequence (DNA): TGTGCCAGCAGCTTAGGCCAGGGGCCTAACTATGGCTACACCTTC. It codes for CASSLGQGPNYGYTF.

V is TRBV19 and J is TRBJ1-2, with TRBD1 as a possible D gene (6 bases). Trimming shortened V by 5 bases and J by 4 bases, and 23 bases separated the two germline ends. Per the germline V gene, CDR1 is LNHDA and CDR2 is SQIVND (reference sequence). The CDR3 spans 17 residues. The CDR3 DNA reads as TGTGCCAGTAGTTCGGGGGCCCTGGGAACCGGGGGCTATGGCTACACCTTC. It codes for CASSSGALGTGGYGYTF.

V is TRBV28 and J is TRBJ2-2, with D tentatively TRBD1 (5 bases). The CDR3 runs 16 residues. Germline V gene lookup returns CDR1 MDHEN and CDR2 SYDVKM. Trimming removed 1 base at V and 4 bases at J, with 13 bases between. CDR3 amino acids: CASSLLAVQGTGELFF. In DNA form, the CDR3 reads TGTGCCAGCAGTTTATTGGCAGTGCAGGGCACCGGGGAGCTGTTTTTT. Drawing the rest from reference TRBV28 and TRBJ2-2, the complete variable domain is DVKVTQSSRYLVKRTGEKVFLECVQDMDHENMFWYRQDPGLGLRLIYFSYDVKMKEKGDIPEGYSVSREKKERFSLILESASTNQTSMYLCASSLLAVQGTGELFFGEGSRLTVL.

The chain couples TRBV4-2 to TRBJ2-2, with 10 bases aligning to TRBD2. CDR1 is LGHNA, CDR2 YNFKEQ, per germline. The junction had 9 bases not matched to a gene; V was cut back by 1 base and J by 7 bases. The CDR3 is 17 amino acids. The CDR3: CASSQAQRLAGVGELFF. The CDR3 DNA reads TGTGCCAGCAGCCAAGCCCAGAGACTAGCGGGTGTCGGGGAGCTGTTTTTT.

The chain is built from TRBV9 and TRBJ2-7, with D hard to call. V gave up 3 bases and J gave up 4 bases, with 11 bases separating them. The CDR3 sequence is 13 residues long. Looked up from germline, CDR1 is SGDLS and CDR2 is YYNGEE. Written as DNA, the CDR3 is TGTGCCAGCAGCGCTTCCCTGGAGTACGAGCAGTACTTC. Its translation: CASSASLEYEQYF.

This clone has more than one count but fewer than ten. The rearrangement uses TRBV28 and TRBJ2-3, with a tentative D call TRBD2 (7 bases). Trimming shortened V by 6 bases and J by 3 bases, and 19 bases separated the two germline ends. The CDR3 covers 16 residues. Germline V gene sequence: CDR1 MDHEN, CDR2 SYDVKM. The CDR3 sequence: CASRPRTGRGTDTQYF. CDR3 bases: TGTGCCAGCAGGCCTAGAACAGGGCGGGGGACAGATACGCAGTATTTT.

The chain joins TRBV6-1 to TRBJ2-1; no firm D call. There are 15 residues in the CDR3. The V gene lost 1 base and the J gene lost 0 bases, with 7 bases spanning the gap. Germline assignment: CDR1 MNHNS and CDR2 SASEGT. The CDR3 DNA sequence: TGTGCCAGCAGTGAAGTTTGGAGCTCCTACAATGAGCAGTTCTTC. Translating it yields CASSEVWSSYNEQFF.

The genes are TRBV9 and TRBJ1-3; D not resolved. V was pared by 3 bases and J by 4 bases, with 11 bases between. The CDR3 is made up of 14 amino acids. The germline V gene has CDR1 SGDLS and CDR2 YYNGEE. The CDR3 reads CASSGGGPGNTIYF. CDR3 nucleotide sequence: TGTGCCAGCAGCGGGGGAGGGCCAGGAAACACCATATATTTT.

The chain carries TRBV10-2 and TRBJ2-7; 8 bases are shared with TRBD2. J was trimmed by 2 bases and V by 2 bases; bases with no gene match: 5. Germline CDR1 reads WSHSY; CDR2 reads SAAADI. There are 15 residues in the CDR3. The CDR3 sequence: CASSEMGLVAYEQYF. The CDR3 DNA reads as TGCGCCAGCAGTGAGATGGGACTAGTGGCCTACGAGCAGTACTTC.

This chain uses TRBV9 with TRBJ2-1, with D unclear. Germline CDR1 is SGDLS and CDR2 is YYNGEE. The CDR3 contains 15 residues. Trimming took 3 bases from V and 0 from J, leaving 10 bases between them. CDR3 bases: TGTGCCAGCAGCGCAGACTTCTACTCCTACAATGAGCAGTTCTTC. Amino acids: CASSADFYSYNEQFF.